These 26 T cell receptor beta chains came from one sample sequenced in a study of early T cells in non-severe SARS-CoV-2 infection (dated by TCRdb to about 2021). Preparation of the library involved 5' RACE. Sequencing instrument: NextSeq 500. The public reads were quality trimmed at Q25 with fastp and then assembled into clones with MiXCR by TCRdb, keeping productive beta chains. Every CDR3 protein is listed once, alongside the most common genes and DNA of its rows. Across this sample there are under 70,000 distinct CDR3 sequences, with 5% to 6.5% seen only once. Clones ranked in the top ten supply about 3% of the sample. Sequencing was performed on whole blood, taken at baseline. These receptor sequences come from an adult who was a healthcare worker with PCR-confirmed SARS-CoV-2 infection or an uninfected control (not recorded which).

This clonotype was recorded a few times. V gene TRBV7-3 combines with J gene TRBJ2-3; D may be TRBD2 (6 bases). Germline-derived CDR1 and CDR2 are SGHTA and FQGTGA. V dropped 1 base and J dropped 0 bases, with 8 bases sitting between them. CDR3 length: 15 amino acids. CDR3 sequence reads: CASSLIGTSTDTQYF. As DNA, the CDR3 is TGTGCCAGCAGCTTAATAGGGACTAGCACAGATACGCAGTATTTT.

In this sample, this clonotype turned up many times. The chain couples TRBV28 to TRBJ2-5, with 8 bases identical to TRBD2. The CDR3 runs 15 residues. CDR1 is MDHEN and CDR2 is SYDVKM in the germline V gene. V was pared by 4 bases and J by 5 bases, with 9 bases of the junction left unmatched. This CDR3 is CASSSGGARRETQYF. The CDR3 DNA sequence: TGTGCCAGCAGTTCCGGGGGGGCCCGGCGGGAGACCCAGTACTTC.

This clonotype was detected ten times or more. The chain links TRBV12-3 or TRBV12-4 to TRBJ2-3, with D unresolved. The V end was cut by 8 bases, the J end by 3 bases, with 9 bases between. The CDR3 totals 12 residues. The CDR3 protein is CASGIWTDTQYF. Written as DNA, the CDR3 is TGTGCCAGCGGAATCTGGACAGATACGCAGTATTTT.

This clonotype appeared a few times. The chain is built from TRBV12-3 or TRBV12-4 and TRBJ2-3; possible D gene TRBD2, 6 bases. The CDR3 totals 16 residues. The V end lost 4 bases, the J end lost 6 bases, and 20 bases lay between the germline ends. CDR3 nucleotide sequence: TGTGCCAGCAGTTCGCTAGCGCCCTTAGTTGACGATACGCAGTATTTT. Translated: CASSSLAPLVDDTQYF.

This clonotype was seen ten or more times. The chain carries TRBV5-5 and TRBJ2-1; D gene ambiguous. Trimming removed 3 bases at V and 0 bases at J, with 16 bases between. CDR1 is SGHKS and CDR2 is YYEKEE in the germline V gene (reference sequence). The CDR3 runs to 17 residues. CDR3 protein: CASSSLRTLSSYNEQFF. The CDR3 DNA reads as TGTGCCAGCAGCTCCTTAAGGACCTTGAGCTCCTACAATGAGCAGTTCTTC. Complete variable domain (other parts from reference TRBV5-5 and TRBJ2-1): DAGVTQSPTHLIKTRGQQVTLRCSPISGHKSVSWYQQVLGQGPQFIFQYYEKEERGRGNFPDRFSARQFPNYSSELNVNALLLGDSALYLCASSSLRTLSSYNEQFFGPGTRLTVL.

This chain links TRBV18 with TRBJ1-1; 11 positions agree with TRBD1. The CDR3 runs to 17 residues. J lost 1 base, V lost 4 bases, and 8 bases had no gene match. Germline loops: CDR1 KGHSH, CDR2 LQKENI. This CDR3 reads CASSLSGTGGANTEAFF. The CDR3 DNA reads as TGTGCCAGCTCACTATCCGGGACAGGGGGTGCGAACACTGAAGCTTTCTTT.

This clonotype has at least ten counts. The V and J genes are TRBV20-1 and TRBJ2-7; 11 nucleotides match TRBD2. CDR1 is DFQATT, CDR2 SNEGSKA, per germline (reference sequence). V lost 3 bases to trimming and J lost 4 bases; unmatched junction nucleotides: 8. The CDR3 length is 15 residues. CDR3 nucleotides: TGCAGTGCTAGTCCCGTTAGCGGGAGGGAGTACGAGCAGTACTTC. Translated, it gives CSASPVSGREYEQYF.

J is TRBJ2-5 and V is TRBV7-9, with 8 bases matching TRBD1. This CDR3 comprises 16 residues. CDR1 and CDR2 from the germline V gene are SEHNR and FQNEAQ (reference sequence). Trimming cost V 5 bases and J 1 base; bases outside gene matches: 9. CDR3 nucleotides: TGTGCCAGCAGCCCCTCCGACAGGGGAGTCCAAGAGACCCAGTACTTC. Translated, it gives CASSPSDRGVQETQYF.

The rearrangement uses TRBV7-2 and TRBJ2-3, with 8 bases that match TRBD2. Germline V gene data show CDR1 as SGHTA and CDR2 as FQGNSA. CDR3 length equals 14 residues. V lost 8 bases and J lost 5; bases outside the gene matches: 9. In DNA form, the CDR3 reads TGTGCCAGCTCAGCGGGAGAGTATGGAGATACGCAGTATTTT. Residues: CASSAGEYGDTQYF.

This clonotype has at least ten counts. The chain uses TRBV4-2 and TRBJ2-4, with 12 bases matching TRBD1. This CDR3 has 17 amino acids. The germline V gene has CDR1 LGHNA and CDR2 YNFKEQ. The J segment lost 6 bases and the V segment lost 3 bases, leaving 9 bases of the junction unmatched. For the CDR3, the DNA is TGTGCCAGCAGCCAGGAACCGGGACAGGGGGCCCGAAACATTCAGTACTTC. Translating gives CASSQEPGQGARNIQYF.

The CDR3 protein is CSVEGLAGGNEQFF. Here the CDR3 DNA reads TGCAGCGTTGAAGGCCTAGCGGGAGGGAATGAGCAGTTCTTC. V is TRBV29-1 and J is TRBJ2-1; 12 nucleotides line up with TRBD2. The CDR3 is 14 residues long. CDR1 SQVTM and CDR2 ANQGSEA come from the germline V gene. J gave up 7 bases and V 1 base, and 2 bases lay outside the gene matches.

This clonotype came up many times. The chain has TRBV28 and TRBJ1-2; D is unclear. CDR1 and CDR2 (germline): MDHEN, SYDVKM. V was cut by 2 bases and J by 3 bases, with 10 bases left in between. This CDR3 has 14 residues. The CDR3: CASSLDGLHYGYTF. The CDR3 DNA is TGTGCCAGCAGTTTAGACGGTCTCCACTATGGCTACACCTTC.

This clonotype has more than one count but fewer than ten. This sequence joins TRBV7-6 and TRBJ2-1; D ambiguous. The germline gives CDR1 SGHVS, CDR2 FNYEAQ. The CDR3 is 14 amino acids. V gave up 4 bases and J gave up 7 bases, with 14 bases separating them. The CDR3 sequence: CASSSLPLRNEQFF. Here the CDR3 DNA reads TGTGCCAGCAGCTCCCTCCCCCTGAGGAATGAGCAGTTCTTC.

This clonotype was observed a handful of times. The chain carries TRBV6-6 and TRBJ2-7; D tentatively reads TRBD1 or TRBD2 (5 bases each). Trimming removed 0 bases at V and 2 bases at J, with 17 bases between. This CDR3 has 17 amino acids. Germline V gives CDR1 MNHNY, CDR2 SVGAGI (reference sequence). CDR3 in DNA: TGTGCCAGCAGTTACTCGATATCGGGACGGCTCCCCTACGAGCAGTACTTC. Translated: CASSYSISGRLPYEQYF.

This clonotype was seen only a few times. CDR3 sequence reads: CASSTVGEQFF. The CDR3 coding sequence is TGTGCCAGTAGTACGGTGGGCGAGCAGTTCTTC. This chain joins TRBV19 and TRBJ2-1, with D unclear. Germline values: CDR1 LNHDA, CDR2 SQIVND (reference sequence). The V end was cut by 4 bases, the J end by 10 bases, with 8 bases between. The CDR3 runs to 11 residues.

This clonotype came up a few times. This chain joins TRBV28 and TRBJ1-6, with unresolved D. CDR3 length equals 14 residues. Germline CDR1 is MDHEN and CDR2 is SYDVKM. Trimming pared 5 bases from V and 7 bases from J, leaving 12 bases between. For the CDR3, the DNA is TGTGCCAGCAGTCCCGGGCAGACCAATTCACCCCTCCACTTT. Translating gives CASSPGQTNSPLHF.

This clonotype was detected only a few times. The CDR3 is CSARAVDRATYNEQFF. The CDR3 DNA reads TGCAGTGCTAGGGCCGTGGACAGGGCGACCTACAATGAGCAGTTCTTC. The V gene is TRBV20-1, the J gene TRBJ2-1, with TRBD1 identical over 8 bases. This CDR3 is built from 16 residues. Germline-derived CDR1 and CDR2 are DFQATT and SNEGSKA (reference sequence). The V gene end was trimmed by 3 bases and the J gene end by 2 bases; junction bases not matched to a gene: 9.

This clonotype was observed at least ten times. V is TRBV7-2 and J is TRBJ2-7, with D tentatively TRBD2 (5 bases). The CDR3 totals 16 residues. Trimming shortened V by 5 bases and J by 0 bases, and 17 bases separated the two germline ends. Germline V gene data show CDR1 as SGHTA and CDR2 as FQGNSA. The CDR3 DNA is TGTGCCAGCAGCCCAGACTTCGGGGTCTACTCCTACGAGCAGTACTTC. It encodes CASSPDFGVYSYEQYF.

This clonotype was counted many times. The chain has TRBV20-1 and TRBJ2-3; TRBD1 is a possible D gene (6 bases). Germline V gene data show CDR1 as DFQATT and CDR2 as SNEGSKA (reference sequence). V was pared by 6 bases and J by 8 bases, with 24 bases between. The CDR3 runs 15 residues. For the CDR3, the DNA is TGCAGTGCCTTCAGTCCCCAGGGGCGGTCGGCTACGCAGTATTTT. It is translated as CSAFSPQGRSATQYF.

This rearrangement joins TRBV18 to TRBJ1-1, with D tentatively TRBD1 (5 bases). Per germline, CDR1 KGHSH and CDR2 LQKENI. V lost 1 base and J 8 bases, leaving 11 bases between the germline ends. The CDR3 is made up of 13 amino acids. The CDR3 sequence is CASSPLEAGEAFF. CDR3 DNA sequence: TGTGCCAGCTCACCACTGGAGGCAGGGGAAGCTTTCTTT.

This clonotype appeared a few times. V is TRBV4-3 and J is TRBJ1-2; D not certain. CDR1 and CDR2 (germline): LGHNA, YSLEER. Trimming shortened V by 1 base and J by 4 bases, and 10 bases separated the two germline ends. This CDR3 region has 14 residues. DNA of the CDR3: TGCGCCAGCAGCCAAGGGGAAGGGCCCTATGGCTACACCTTC. It is translated as CASSQGEGPYGYTF.

The table lists this clonotype with many counts. V gene TRBV7-9 combines with J gene TRBJ1-3; D is possibly TRBD1 (6 bases). Germline V gene data show CDR1 as SEHNR and CDR2 as FQNEAQ (reference sequence). Trimming took 4 bases from V and 9 from J, leaving 13 bases between them. CDR3 size: 13 residues. Written as DNA, the CDR3 is TGTGCCAGCAGCTCACAGGGTACGGGCACCATATATTTT. Translation gives CASSSQGTGTIYF.

A few counts support this clonotype. This chain links TRBV20-1 with TRBJ2-7; D is unresolved. Germline CDR1 reads DFQATT; CDR2 reads SNEGSKA (reference sequence). The CDR3 totals 14 residues. The CDR3 DNA reads TGCAGCCCCTTTGTAGGATCGGGTTTGGACGAGCAGTACTTC. Its translation is CSPFVGSGLDEQYF.

This clonotype was recorded at least ten times. The chain combines TRBV7-8 with TRBJ1-2; possible D gene TRBD1, 5 bases. This CDR3 is 15 amino acids long. The V end lost 1 base, the J end lost 6 bases, and 15 bases lay between the germline ends. Germline V lookup: CDR1 SGHVS, CDR2 FQNEAQ. DNA for the CDR3: TGTGCCAGCAGCTTAGGGGTATGGGGGACGGATGGCTACACCTTC. It codes for CASSLGVWGTDGYTF.

Ten or more counts support this clonotype. The rearrangement uses TRBV15 and TRBJ2-7; TRBD1 matches 8 bases. The germline CDR1 and CDR2 sequences are LNHNV and YYDKDF (reference sequence). V dropped 5 bases and J dropped 2; count of bases not matched to a gene: 8. The CDR3 loop spans 15 amino acids. DNA of the CDR3: TGTGCCACCAGCCCAGGGGGCACGCTAACCTACGAGCAGTACTTC. It translates to CATSPGGTLTYEQYF.

This clonotype has at least ten counts. The CDR3 coding sequence is TGTGCCAGCTCACCACGACTAGAGGGAAAGGGGCACGAGCAGTACTTC. It translates to CASSPRLEGKGHEQYF. The J gene is TRBJ2-7, the V gene TRBV18; tentatively, D is TRBD2 (6 bases). CDR1 KGHSH and CDR2 LQKENI come from the germline V gene. The CDR3 runs 16 residues. V gave up 1 base and J gave up 5 bases, with 18 bases separating them.